The T cell receptor beta chain under discussion was sequenced for a study of T cells after yellow fever vaccination. This CDR3 region has 16 residues. The V gene end was trimmed by 8 bases and the J gene end by 2 bases; junction bases not matched to a gene: 12. This clonotype has at least ten counts. TCRdb called the 5' RACE reads again in MiXCR, with one record for every CDR3 protein. The sample holds about 400,000 distinct CDR3 sequences, approximately 5.7% seen once. The receptor's source is a man under 40 who received the YFV17D yellow fever vaccine. This chain uses TRBV23-1 with TRBJ1-5; 7 nucleotides line up with TRBD1. TRBV23-1 qualifies as an ORF whose function is uncertain. Sequencing was performed on PBMCs, taken 5 days after the yellow fever booster vaccination. In DNA, the CDR3 is TGCGCCAGCCCTACGCCCCACAGGGGCCGCAATCAGCCCCAGCATTTT. It encodes CASPTPHRGRNQPQHF.